These T cell receptor beta chains were read from a single sample in a study of T cell responses to AZD1222 COVID-19 vaccine. This table comes from immunoSEQ multiplex PCR, and its TCRdb copy is limited to in-frame clones, with some not included. The sample lists approximately 88,000 clones; roughly 80% were seen once. Sequenced material: peripheral blood, taken on day 0 of AZD1222 vaccination. These receptors were taken from an adult in good health. Both conserved end residues are part of each CDR3. Fields, in order: J gene, V gene, D gene, clone size, CDR3 DNA, CDR3 protein. D genes are given only for firm matches. For some rows the clone size is stated as once, few or many, or as a class when expanded; others skip it.

J: TRBJ1-1
V: TRBV30
D: TRBD1
size: -
DNA: TGTGCCTCCCCCGGGACAGCGAACACTGAAGCTTTCTTT
CDR3: CASPGTANTEAFF

J: TRBJ2-2
V: TRBV5-1
D: -
size: -
DNA: TGCGCCAGCAGCATCATACCGGACACCGGGGAGCTGTTTTTT
CDR3: CASSIIPDTGELFF

J: TRBJ2-6
V: TRBV5-1
D: -
size: -
DNA: TGCGCCAGCAGTAGGGGATTCGGCTCTGGGGCCAACGTCCTGACTTTC
CDR3: CASSRGFGSGANVLTF

J: TRBJ2-3
V: TRBV29-1
D: -
size: -
DNA: TGCAGCGCCTCGGGGGTTACTAGCACAGATACGCAGTATTTT
CDR3: CSASGVTSTDTQYF

J: TRBJ2-7
V: TRBV5-6
D: -
size: -
DNA: TGTGCCAGCAGCTCTGAAGGCAGACCTACGAAGGAGCAGTACTTC
CDR3: CASSSEGRPTKEQYF

J: TRBJ1-6
V: TRBV15
D: -
size: -
DNA: TGTGCCACCAGCAGAGTGGGTAGTAATTCACCCCTCCACTTT
CDR3: CATSRVGSNSPLHF

J: TRBJ1-3
V: TRBV2
D: -
size: -
DNA: TGTGCCAGCACCGAGGGAAGGGCTGGAAACACCATATATTTT
CDR3: CASTEGRAGNTIYF

J: TRBJ1-2
V: TRBV6-5
D: TRBD1
size: -
DNA: TGTGCCAGCAGTTACGACAGGGGGCAAGGCTACACCTTC
CDR3: CASSYDRGQGYTF

J: TRBJ2-1
V: TRBV5-4
D: -
size: -
DNA: TGTGCCAGCAGCTTGGGTGGGAGCAACTACAATGAGCAGTTCTTC
CDR3: CASSLGGSNYNEQFF

J: TRBJ1-1
V: TRBV5-1
D: -
size: once
DNA: TGCGCCAGCAGCTGGGGAGGGAGATTAAACACTGAAGCTTTCTTT
CDR3: CASSWGGRLNTEAFF

J: TRBJ1-2
V: TRBV7-8
D: -
size: -
DNA: TGTGCCAGCAGCCTAGTGCCCCGGGGTGATTGGGGCAACTATGGCTACACCTTC
CDR3: CASSLVPRGDWGNYGYTF

J: TRBJ1-6
V: TRBV10-2
D: TRBD1
size: few
DNA: TGCGCCAGCAGTGAGTCGACAGGGTTGGATTCACCCCTCCACTTT
CDR3: CASSESTGLDSPLHF

J: TRBJ1-2
V: TRBV15
D: -
size: -
DNA: TGTGCCACCAGCAGAGATTCCTTTGTTGGGCGGGCAGCCGGTGGCTACACCTTC
CDR3: CATSRDSFVGRAAGGYTF

J: TRBJ2-5
V: TRBV14
D: -
size: -
DNA: TGTGCCAGCAGCCAAGGGTATTTCAGCCGAGGAGGAGAGACCCAGTACTTC
CDR3: CASSQGYFSRGGETQYF

J: TRBJ1-5
V: TRBV30
D: -
size: -
DNA: TGTGCCTGGAGTGTACCCCCAGGGTCTCAGCATTTT
CDR3: CAWSVPPGSQHF